The clone carrying this T cell receptor (beta chain) has ten or more counts. Antigen specificity is unknown. The data belong to a study of T cells in Graves' hyperthyroidism and ophthalmopathy. Study results and limitations: Peripheral blood also featured most of the thyroid clonotypes expanded above 0.001. By a 13 V-J model, ophthalmopathy was set apart from stable hyperthyroidism.

Between the trimmed V and J ends, which lost 3 bases and 0 bases, there was a span of 10 bases. There are 15 residues in the CDR3. Per germline, CDR1 SGHKS and CDR2 YYEKEE (reference sequence). This sample holds PBMCs from approximately 9 ml fresh peripheral blood. Authors of the study amplified TCR beta CDR3 regions from RNA transcripts. Researchers ran a first-round RT-PCR on the TCR CDR3 using the HTBI primer set. TCRdb reanalysed the multiplex PCR reads using MiXCR and keeps one entry per CDR3 protein. The sample yields a few hundred thousand distinct CDR3 sequences, 13% to 15% seen once. Specimen: blood. The chain is built from TRBV5-5 and TRBJ1-5; no clear D. The receptor was derived from a woman in her thirties with Graves' ophthalmopathy. The DNA for the CDR3 is TGTGCCAGCAGCTCCGGAGATTATAGCAATCAGCCCCAGCATTTT. Residues: CASSSGDYSNQPQHF.